One sample yielded the 19 T cell receptor beta chains listed below, sequenced in a study of blood T cell repertoires in COVID-19. The protocol was immunoSEQ multiplex PCR, while the TCRdb copy is restricted to in-frame clones and leaves out a portion. The sample has over 250,000 clones, more than 70% seen once; the top ten hold around 2%. Material: PBMCs or T cells enriched from blood (not recorded which). These receptors were collected from a woman aged 55-70 years in a cohort exposed to, infected with or recovered from COVID-19 (not recorded which).

The chain recombines TRBV6-5 with TRBJ1-1, with D hard to call. The CDR3 covers 15 residues. CDR1 is MNHEY and CDR2 is SVGAGI in the germline V gene. The germline V and J ends were trimmed by 0 bases and 1 base, with 9 bases remaining between them. In nucleotides, the CDR3 is TGTGCCAGCAGTTACTCGGGCGTTACGAACACTGAAGCTTTCTTT. Translated: CASSYSGVTNTEAFF.

The rearrangement uses TRBV9 and TRBJ2-7, with D tentatively TRBD1 (5 bases). V shed 0 bases and J shed 1 base, with 11 bases lying between them. This CDR3 is built from 15 residues. CDR1 is SGDLS and CDR2 is YYNGEE in the germline V gene. The CDR3 region is CASSVAPGLSYEQYF. DNA of the CDR3: TGTGCCAGCAGCGTAGCCCCAGGGCTTTCCTACGAGCAGTACTTC.

J is TRBJ2-7 and V is TRBV7-8, with 10 nucleotides matching TRBD2. V dropped 7 bases and J dropped 2; count of bases not matched to a gene: 5. CDR3 length: 14 amino acids. CDR1 and CDR2 from the germline V gene are SGHVS and FQNEAQ. The CDR3: CASTKTSGTYEQYF. CDR3 sequence (DNA): TGTGCCAGCACCAAAACTAGCGGGACCTACGAGCAGTACTTC.

V is TRBV9 and J is TRBJ2-1; the match to TRBD2 covers 8 bases. Germline assignment: CDR1 SGDLS and CDR2 YYNGEE. The V gene end was trimmed by 3 bases and the J gene end by 10 bases; junction bases not matched to a gene: 9. The CDR3 length is 14 residues. The CDR3 reads CASSATGLAGEQFF. The CDR3 region has the DNA TGTGCCAGCAGCGCCACAGGACTAGCAGGGGAGCAGTTCTTC.

With regard to this clone: This sample includes further DNA sequences coding for the same CDR3. J is TRBJ1-1 and V is TRBV7-9, with unresolved D. Per germline, CDR1 SEHNR and CDR2 FQNEAQ (reference sequence). The CDR3 has 13 amino acids. Between the trimmed V and J ends, which lost 5 bases and 1 base, there was a span of 8 bases. The CDR3 DNA reads TGTGCCAGCAGCCCCCCCGGGAACACTGAAGCTTTCTTT. Residues: CASSPPGNTEAFF.

The V call is TRBV9, the J call TRBJ2-7; D perhaps matches TRBD2 (5 bases). In germline, CDR1 is SGDLS, CDR2 YYNGEE. V was cut by 0 bases and J by 7 bases, with 14 bases left in between. CDR3 length: 14 amino acids. CDR3 sequence: CASSVGTPSREQYF. The CDR3, as DNA: TGTGCCAGCAGCGTAGGGACTCCTAGTCGGGAGCAGTACTTC.

The rearrangement uses TRBV2 and TRBJ2-3; 8 bases fit TRBD2. The CDR3 spans 13 residues. Germline lookup yields CDR1 SNHLY and CDR2 FYNNEI. V shed 6 bases and J 4 bases; nucleotides not matched to a gene: 3. In DNA, the CDR3 is TGTGCCAGCAGACCGACTAGCGCAGATACGCAGTATTTT. Translation gives CASRPTSADTQYF.

The chain couples TRBV18 to TRBJ1-1; no firm D call. The CDR3 sequence is 15 residues long. The ends were cut back, 1 base at V and 3 bases at J, with 12 bases in the middle. CDR1 KGHSH and CDR2 LQKENI come from the germline V gene. Written as DNA, the CDR3 is TGTGCCAGCTCACCACTGAGGAACGGGGACACTGAAGCTTTCTTT. Its protein product is CASSPLRNGDTEAFF.

In this sample, this clone turned up once. The chain employs TRBV7-9 and TRBJ1-1; TRBD1 matches at 10 bases. V shed 5 bases and J 0 bases; nucleotides not matched to a gene: 9. CDR3 length: 17 residues. Germline lookup yields CDR1 SEHNR and CDR2 FQNEAQ (reference sequence). The CDR3 spells CASSGRQGAVLNTEAFF. The CDR3 coding sequence is TGTGCCAGCAGCGGGAGACAGGGGGCCGTCCTGAACACTGAAGCTTTCTTT.

The V call is TRBV14, the J call TRBJ2-5, with D possibly being TRBD2 (6 bases). This CDR3 is 13 amino acids long. V lost 4 bases, J lost 4 bases, and 10 bases lay in between. The germline CDR1 and CDR2 sequences are SGHDN and FVKESK. The CDR3 sequence is CASSRWGGETQYF. The CDR3 DNA sequence: TGTGCCAGCAGCCGGTGGGGAGGAGAGACCCAGTACTTC.

This chain links TRBV19 with TRBJ1-6; D not resolved. V was shortened by 6 bases and J by 5 bases, with 5 bases between the two germline ends. The germline CDR1 and CDR2 sequences are LNHDA and SQIVND (reference sequence). The length of the CDR3 is 12 residues. Here the CDR3 DNA reads TGTGCCAGTAGACAGAATAATTCACCCCTCCACTTT. Protein product: CASRQNNSPLHF.

In nucleotides, the CDR3 is TGTGCCAGCAGCCCCGGGACAGGGGGGCTAGGGGGGGCCAACGTCCTGACTTTC. Protein: CASSPGTGGLGGANVLTF. The chain recombines TRBV11-3 with TRBJ2-6, with 11 bases matching TRBD1. Germline V CDR1 and CDR2: SGHNT, YENEEA. V was clipped by 5 bases and J by 4 bases; unmatched bases: 10. The CDR3 is 18 residues long.

CDR3 residues: CASSLVSGYNEQFF. The CDR3 region has the DNA TGTGCCAGCAGCTTAGTGTCAGGGTACAATGAGCAGTTCTTC. The chain carries TRBV7-2 and TRBJ2-1; the D gene is possibly TRBD1 (5 bases). V lost 1 base and J lost 4, with 8 bases in between. The length of the CDR3 is 14 residues. Germline CDR1 and CDR2: SGHTA and FQGNSA.

This clone was picked up a small number of times. The chain has TRBV6-5 and TRBJ1-4; D possibly corresponds to TRBD1 (5 bases). The V gene lost 7 bases and the J gene lost 6 bases, with 15 bases spanning the gap. This CDR3 region has 14 residues. Germline V gene lookup returns CDR1 MNHEY and CDR2 SVGAGI. CDR3 sequence (DNA): TGTGCCAGCAAAGATGGGGGGTGGGATGAAAAACTGTTTTTT. Translation: CASKDGGWDEKLFF.

This clone was observed many times. This chain links TRBV5-4 with TRBJ1-2; TRBD1 is a possible D gene (6 bases). Trimming took off 4 bases at V and 3 bases at J, with 19 bases between the two ends. The CDR3 consists of 16 residues. From germline, CDR1 is SGHNT and CDR2 YYREEE (reference sequence). The DNA for the CDR3 is TGTGCCAGCAGCCCCAGGGGCCGGGTAGGAGACTATGGCTACACCTTC. Translation: CASSPRGRVGDYGYTF. Variable domain in full (rest from reference TRBV5-4 and TRBJ1-2): ETGVTQSPTHLIKTRGQQVTLRCSSQSGHNTVSWYQQALGQGPQFIFQYYREEENGRGNFPPRFSGLQFPNYSSELNVNALELDDSALYLCASSPRGRVGDYGYTFGSGTRLTVV.

CDR3 region: CASSFSRREGHKSDYEQYF. The DNA for the CDR3 is TGTGCCAGCAGTTTCTCTAGGCGGGAGGGCCATAAAAGCGACTACGAGCAGTACTTC. This sequence joins TRBV27 and TRBJ2-7; 9 bases line up with TRBD2. Trimming at V came to 3 bases and at J to 3 bases, leaving 18 bases not matched to a gene. Germline V gene lookup returns CDR1 MNHEY and CDR2 SMNVEV (reference sequence). The CDR3 has 19 amino acids.

This clone was recorded a few times. The genes are TRBV10-3 and TRBJ1-1; D is perhaps TRBD1 (6 bases). The CDR3 extends over 14 amino acids. The V end was cut by 6 bases, the J end by 1 base, with 12 bases between. Germline CDR1 and CDR2: ENHRY and SYGVKD. CDR3 region: CAIRYRDANTEAFF. CDR3 sequence (DNA): TGTGCCATCAGGTACAGGGATGCGAACACTGAAGCTTTCTTT.

The V call is TRBV30, the J call TRBJ1-5; tentatively, D is TRBD1 (6 bases). Germline assignment: CDR1 GTSNPN and CDR2 SVGIG (reference sequence). Trimming cost V 4 bases and J 1 base, with 11 bases left between them. This CDR3 region has 14 residues. CDR3 sequence: CAWTGDRSNQPQHF. The CDR3 coding sequence is TGTGCCTGGACAGGGGACCGAAGCAATCAGCCCCAGCATTTT.

This clone has just one count. The chain combines TRBV28 with TRBJ2-7, with D possibly being TRBD2 (5 bases). The CDR3 loop spans 14 amino acids. Trimming removed 6 bases from V and 4 bases from J, with 16 bases in between. Germline values: CDR1 MDHEN, CDR2 SYDVKM. The CDR3 region has the DNA TGTGCCAGCAGGGGGAGTGGAACTCTATACGAGCAGTACTTC. Protein sequence: CASRGSGTLYEQYF.